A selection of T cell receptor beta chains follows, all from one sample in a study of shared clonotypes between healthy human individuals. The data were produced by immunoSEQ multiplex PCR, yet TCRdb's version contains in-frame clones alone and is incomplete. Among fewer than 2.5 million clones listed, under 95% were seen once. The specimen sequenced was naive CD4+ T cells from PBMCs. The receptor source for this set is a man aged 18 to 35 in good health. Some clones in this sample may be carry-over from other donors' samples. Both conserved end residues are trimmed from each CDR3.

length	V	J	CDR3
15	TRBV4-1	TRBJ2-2	ASSPSGRGGGTGELF
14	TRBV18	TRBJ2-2	ASSPLGQGHTGELF
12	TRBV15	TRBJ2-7	ATSARERTYEQY
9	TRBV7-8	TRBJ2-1	ASSGGLEQF
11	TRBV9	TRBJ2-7	ASSRDLSYEQY
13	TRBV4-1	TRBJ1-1	ASSYTDRVDTEAF
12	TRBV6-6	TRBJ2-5	ASRPPLSVETQY
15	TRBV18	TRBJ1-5	ASSPRVKPTGNQPQH
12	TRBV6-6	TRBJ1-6	ASGSTGGSSPLH
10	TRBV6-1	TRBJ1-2	ASVWTGYGYT
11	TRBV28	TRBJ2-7	ASSWTSVYEQY
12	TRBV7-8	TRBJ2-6	ASSTPAGANVLT
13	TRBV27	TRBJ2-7	ASSLSPWSSYEQY
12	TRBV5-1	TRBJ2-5	ASSLMGIQETQY
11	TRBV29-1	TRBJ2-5	SAPGGGSETQY
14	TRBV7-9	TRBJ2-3	ASSLTLGQGTDTQY
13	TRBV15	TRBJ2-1	ATSRRQDSYNEQF
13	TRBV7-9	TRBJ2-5	ASSFTSGSVETQY
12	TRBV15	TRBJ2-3	ATSRSGTDLAQY
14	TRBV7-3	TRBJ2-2	ASSLIAGGNTGELF
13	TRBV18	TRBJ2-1	ASSPTSGSGNEQF
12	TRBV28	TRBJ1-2	ASSFGVADYGYT
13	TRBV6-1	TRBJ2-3	AGGMEGRTTDTQY
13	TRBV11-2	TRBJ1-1	ASSPWNGQVTEAF
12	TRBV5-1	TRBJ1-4	ASSFLDAGEKLF
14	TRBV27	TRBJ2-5	ASSRPPWTGLETQY
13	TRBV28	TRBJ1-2	ASNRGQAPNYGYT
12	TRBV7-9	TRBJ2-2	ASRQSRDFRELF
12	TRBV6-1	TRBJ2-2	ASRSTQAGGELF
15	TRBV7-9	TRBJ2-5	ASSLGRRVQLQETQY
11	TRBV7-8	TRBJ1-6	ASRRGANSPLH
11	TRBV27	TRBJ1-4	ASSRTSTEKLF
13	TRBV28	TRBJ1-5	ASSPRQGGRQPQH
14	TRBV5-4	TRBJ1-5	ASSLGDRALNQPQH
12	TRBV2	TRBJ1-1	AVNQGEWATEAF
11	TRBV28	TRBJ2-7	ASRGTGGYEQY
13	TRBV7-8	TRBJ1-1	ASSLGPNPHTEAF
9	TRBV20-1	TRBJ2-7	SVPRVYEQY
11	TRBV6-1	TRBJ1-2	ASSETGRRGAT
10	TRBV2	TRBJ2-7	ASSWGAGEQY
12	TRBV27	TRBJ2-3	ATARRVGTDTQY